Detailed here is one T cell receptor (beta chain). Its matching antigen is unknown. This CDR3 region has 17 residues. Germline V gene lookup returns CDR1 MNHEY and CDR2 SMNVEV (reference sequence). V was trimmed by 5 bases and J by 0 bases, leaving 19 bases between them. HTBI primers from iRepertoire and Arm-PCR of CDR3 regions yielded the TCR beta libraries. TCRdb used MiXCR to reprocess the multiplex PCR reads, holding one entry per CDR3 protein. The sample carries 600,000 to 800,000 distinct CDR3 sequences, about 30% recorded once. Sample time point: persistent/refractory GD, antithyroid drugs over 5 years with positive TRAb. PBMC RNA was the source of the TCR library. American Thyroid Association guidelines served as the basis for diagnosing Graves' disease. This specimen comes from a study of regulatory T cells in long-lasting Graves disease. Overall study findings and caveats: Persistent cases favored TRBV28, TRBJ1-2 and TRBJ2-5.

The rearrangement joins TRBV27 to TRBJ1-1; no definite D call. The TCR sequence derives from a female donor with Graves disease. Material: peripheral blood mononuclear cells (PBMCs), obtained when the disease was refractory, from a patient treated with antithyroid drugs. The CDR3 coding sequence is TGTGCCAGCAGTCCATTGCGATTTGACGGGTTGAACACTGAAGCTTTCTTT. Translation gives CASSPLRFDGLNTEAFF.